The 10 T cell receptor beta chains listed next were all sequenced from one sample in a study of blood T cell repertoires in COVID-19. Sequencing was performed with immunoSEQ multiplex PCR; in TCRdb, only in-frame clones are kept and a portion is missing. In the table there are 70,000 to 95,000 clones, about 80% of which are singletons. Input material: peripheral blood. The receptor set was obtained from a woman in her forties with active or convalescent COVID-19.

This clone occurred once. The sample contains more than one DNA sequence encoding this CDR3. The rearrangement joins TRBV28 to TRBJ1-4; 7 positions match TRBD1. The CDR3 runs to 12 residues. The germline gives CDR1 MDHEN, CDR2 SYDVKM. V lost 7 bases and J lost 4; bases outside the gene matches: 0. The CDR3 region has the DNA TGTGCCAGCACAGGGGGTAATGAAAAACTGTTTTTT. Translating gives CASTGGNEKLFF.

This clone was observed once. This chain connects TRBV10-2 to TRBJ1-2; 8 bases align to TRBD1. Germline trimming cut 3 bases from V and 4 bases from J; bases unmatched to any gene: 7. This CDR3 has 15 amino acids. The germline V gene has CDR1 WSHSY and CDR2 SAAADI. For the CDR3, the DNA is TGCGCCAGCAGTGATCCGACAGGGGCCCCCTATGGCTACACCTTC. Its translation: CASSDPTGAPYGYTF.

The chain has TRBV28 and TRBJ1-5; D call uncertain. Germline CDR1 reads MDHEN; CDR2 reads SYDVKM. V lost 10 bases and J 4 bases, leaving 20 bases between the germline ends. The length of the CDR3 is 15 residues. CDR3 sequence: CATKVLGGGNQPQHF. The CDR3 DNA is TGTGCCACAAAGGTATTAGGAGGTGGGAATCAGCCCCAGCATTTT.

In nucleotides, the CDR3 is TGTGCCAGCAGTCGACCGGACAGGGACGAGCAGTACTTC. The encoded protein is CASSRPDRDEQYF. The chain combines TRBV28 with TRBJ2-7; 8 bases align to TRBD1. This CDR3 contains 13 residues. The germline V gene has CDR1 MDHEN and CDR2 SYDVKM. With 5 bases clipped from V and 5 bases from J, the junction kept 5 bases outside the gene matches.

The chain is built from TRBV5-4 and TRBJ1-2, with 10 bases matching TRBD1. Germline values: CDR1 SGHNT, CDR2 YYREEE (reference sequence). The CDR3 covers 14 residues. V dropped 4 bases and J dropped 4; count of bases not matched to a gene: 4. The CDR3 region is CASSATGGLYGYTF. The CDR3 bases are TGTGCCAGCAGCGCGACAGGGGGCCTCTATGGCTACACCTTC.

This clone was seen more than once but under ten times. The chain recombines TRBV4-3 with TRBJ2-3, with D maybe TRBD2 (5 bases). V was pared by 6 bases and J by 3 bases, with 16 bases between. The CDR3 is 15 amino acids. Per germline, CDR1 LGHNA and CDR2 YSLEER. CDR3 nucleotides: TGCGCCAGCAGTCAACGGACTGTGTTTACAGATACGCAGTATTTT. The encoded protein is CASSQRTVFTDTQYF.

The chain is built from TRBV5-4 and TRBJ2-3, with 8 bases lining up with TRBD1. The germline V gene encodes CDR1 SGHNT and CDR2 YYREEE (reference sequence). The V segment lost 4 bases and the J segment 4 bases; nucleotides outside the gene matches: 5. This CDR3 contains 14 residues. The CDR3 DNA reads TGTGCCAGCAGCGACGGACAGGGCCCAGATACGCAGTATTTT. It codes for CASSDGQGPDTQYF. The entire variable domain, with the rest obtained from reference TRBV5-4 and TRBJ2-3, is as follows: ETGVTQSPTHLIKTRGQQVTLRCSSQSGHNTVSWYQQALGQGPQFIFQYYREEENGRGNFPPRFSGLQFPNYSSELNVNALELDDSALYLCASSDGQGPDTQYFGPGTRLTVL.

This chain connects TRBV11-2 to TRBJ2-1; D uncertain. Trimming left V 2 bases short and J 7 bases short, with 15 bases between. The CDR3 consists of 15 residues. Germline V gene sequence: CDR1 SGHAT, CDR2 FQNNGV. The CDR3 nucleotides read TGTGCCAGCAGCTTATTGTTTAGCTTTGGTAATGAGCAGTTCTTC. It encodes CASSLLFSFGNEQFF.

The V and J genes are TRBV19 and TRBJ1-1; 8 bases are shared with TRBD1. Germline loops: CDR1 LNHDA, CDR2 SQIVND (reference sequence). The length of the CDR3 is 14 residues. The trim removed 5 bases at V and 1 base at J, leaving 3 bases unmatched. This CDR3 is CASSPGQGNTEAFF. CDR3 coding DNA: TGTGCCAGTAGTCCCGGACAGGGGAACACTGAAGCTTTCTTT.

The V gene is TRBV5-5, the J gene TRBJ2-3; the match to TRBD2 covers 7 bases. J gave up 2 bases and V 4 bases, and 4 bases lay outside the gene matches. Germline V gives CDR1 SGHKS, CDR2 YYEKEE (reference sequence). The CDR3 extends over 14 amino acids. DNA of the CDR3: TGTGCCAGCAGCCCTAGCGGTAACACAGATACGCAGTATTTT. Its translation is CASSPSGNTDTQYF.